This note documents a single T cell receptor (beta chain) sequence. MiXCR was run by TCRdb on the PCR reads, yielding one entry per CDR3 protein. The sample carries just under 20,000 distinct CDR3 sequences, roughly two fifths recorded once. The data were obtained in a study of tumor-infiltrating lymphocytes in oesophageal squamous cell carcinoma. Trimming took 4 bases from V and 13 from J, leaving 20 bases between them. Germline V lookup: CDR1 WNHNN, CDR2 SYGVQD (reference sequence). This CDR3 spans 14 amino acids. This TCR came from a male donor with esophageal squamous cell carcinoma. V usage is TRBV10-1 and J usage is TRBJ2-1, with D perhaps matching TRBD1 or TRBD2 (5 bases each). Sequences were obtained from normal esophageal tissue next to the tumor. CDR3 in amino acids: CASSVRDGTETQFF. The CDR3, as DNA: TGCGCCAGCAGTGTTAGGGACGGAACAGAGACCCAGTTCTTC.